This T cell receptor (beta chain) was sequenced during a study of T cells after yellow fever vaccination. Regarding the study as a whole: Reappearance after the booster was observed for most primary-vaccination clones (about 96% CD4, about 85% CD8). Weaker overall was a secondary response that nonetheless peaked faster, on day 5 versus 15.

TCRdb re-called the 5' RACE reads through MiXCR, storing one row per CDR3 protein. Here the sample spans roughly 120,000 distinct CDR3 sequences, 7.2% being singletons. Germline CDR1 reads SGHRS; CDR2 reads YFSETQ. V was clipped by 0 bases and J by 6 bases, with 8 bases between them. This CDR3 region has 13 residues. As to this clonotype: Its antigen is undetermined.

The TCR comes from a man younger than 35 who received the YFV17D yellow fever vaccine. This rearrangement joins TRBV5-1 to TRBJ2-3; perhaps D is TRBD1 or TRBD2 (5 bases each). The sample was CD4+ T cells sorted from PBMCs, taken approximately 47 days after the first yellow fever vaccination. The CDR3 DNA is TGCGCCAGCAGCTTGGGGGACCTGGATACGCAGTATTTT. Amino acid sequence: CASSLGDLDTQYF.